These T cell receptor beta chains were read from a single sample in a study of blood T cell repertoires in COVID-19. Here immunoSEQ multiplex PCR was the method, and the copy in TCRdb shows in-frame clones only, minus some. Here the sample spans about 95,000 clones, about four fifths being singletons. The sequencing input was peripheral blood. These receptors were collected from a man at least 80 years old with COVID-19, enrolled during active disease. Both conserved end residues are part of each CDR3. Each record gives: clone size, J gene, V gene, D gene, CDR3 protein, CDR3 DNA. A D gene is named only where the DNA matches it firmly. Rows may omit the clone size; those that give it use once, few, many or a size class.

>.|TRBJ2-7|TRBV10-3|TRBD1
CASLAGQGSYEQYF
TGTGCTTCTCTGGCAGGACAGGGCTCCTACGAGCAGTACTTC
>.|TRBJ1-2|TRBV19|TRBD1
CASRPPQGYYGYTF
TGTGCCAGTAGGCCCCCACAGGGGTACTATGGCTACACCTTC
>.|TRBJ2-5|TRBV21-1|.
CASSKGALETQYF
TGTGCCAGCAGCAAAGGGGCGTTAGAGACCCAGTACTTC
>.|TRBJ2-4|TRBV9|.
CASSPKLAKNIQYF
TGTGCCAGCAGCCCAAAATTAGCCAAAAACATTCAGTACTTC
>.|TRBJ2-6|TRBV5-4|.
CASSPLARGSGANVLTF
TGTGCCAGCAGCCCTCTGGCAAGGGGTTCGGGGGCCAACGTCCTGACTTTC
>few|TRBJ2-7|TRBV7-2|.
CASSLSSYEQYF
TGTGCCAGCAGCTTGAGCTCCTACGAGCAGTACTTC
>.|TRBJ2-2|TRBV5-1|.
CASSLDPVGRNTGELFF
TGCGCCAGCAGCTTGGACCCGGTCGGTCGAAACACCGGGGAGCTGTTTTTT
>.|TRBJ1-2|TRBV7-3|.
CASSPILGGTLKGYTF
TGTGCCAGCAGCCCAATCCTAGGTGGGACTCTCAAAGGCTACACCTTC
>.|TRBJ1-4|TRBV2|.
CASSEHRTNEKLFF
TGTGCCAGCAGTGAACATAGAACTAATGAAAAACTGTTTTTT
>.|TRBJ2-3|TRBV5-5|TRBD2
CASSSGLAGLTDTQYF
TGTGCCAGCAGTTCGGGACTAGCGGGGCTCACAGATACGCAGTATTTT
>.|TRBJ1-1|TRBV28|.
CASSLLGRGTEAFF
TGTGCCAGCAGTTTACTGGGCAGGGGCACTGAAGCTTTCTTT
>.|TRBJ1-3|TRBV19|.
CASSGGLIASGNTIYF
TGTGCCAGTAGTGGGGGACTTATTGCCTCTGGAAACACCATATATTTT
>.|TRBJ1-2|TRBV12-3/TRBV12-4|.
CASSQGYGYTF
TGTGCCAGCAGTCAGGGATATGGCTACACCTTC
>.|TRBJ2-1|TRBV27|.
CASSFSVAYNEQFF
TGTGCCAGCAGTTTTTCGGTCGCCTACAATGAGCAGTTCTTC
>.|TRBJ1-1|TRBV5-5|TRBD1
CASRGSGGPTEAFF
TGTGCCAGCAGGGGATCAGGGGGACCCACTGAAGCTTTCTTT
>.|TRBJ1-2|TRBV29-1|.
CSVEGRGAASEGYTF
TGCAGCGTTGAGGGGCGGGGGGCTGCGTCAGAAGGCTACACCTTC
>.|TRBJ2-7|TRBV18|TRBD1
CASSTGAGSYEQYF
TGTGCCAGCTCAACAGGGGCCGGATCCTACGAGCAGTACTTC
>.|TRBJ1-5|TRBV6-5|.
CASSYEQEVFNQPQHF
TGTGCCAGCAGTTATGAACAGGAAGTCTTCAATCAGCCCCAGCATTTT
>.|TRBJ1-2|TRBV15|.
CATSRVSGNYGYTF
TGTGCCACCAGCAGAGTATCAGGAAACTATGGCTACACCTTC
>.|TRBJ1-3|TRBV6-6|TRBD1
CASSYPDRVGNTIYF
TGTGCCAGCAGTTACCCGGACAGGGTTGGAAACACCATATATTTT
>.|TRBJ1-3|TRBV5-8|.
CASSLYGAGNTIYF
TGTGCCAGCAGCTTGTACGGAGCTGGAAACACCATATATTTT
>.|TRBJ2-7|TRBV5-1|TRBD1
CASSKPGQGIYEQYF
TGCGCCAGCAGCAAACCGGGACAGGGGATTTACGAGCAGTACTTC
>.|TRBJ1-5|TRBV19|TRBD1
CASSRKGQLDNQPQHF
TGTGCCAGTAGCCGGAAGGGACAGCTTGACAATCAGCCCCAGCATTTT
>few|TRBJ1-1|TRBV6-5|TRBD1
CASTFPLQGLTEAFF
TGTGCCAGCACCTTCCCGTTACAGGGGCTCACTGAAGCTTTCTTT
>.|TRBJ2-7|TRBV20-1|.
CSASGSALRSTLYEQYF
TGCAGTGCTAGTGGCTCGGCTTTAAGGAGTACCCTTTACGAGCAGTACTTC
>.|TRBJ2-1|TRBV7-2|TRBD1
CASSPRQGAGEQFF
TGTGCCAGCAGCCCACGACAGGGGGCAGGCGAGCAGTTCTTC
>.|TRBJ2-3|TRBV11-2|.
CASSRYSGFGPQSDTQYF
TGTGCCAGCAGCCGTTATAGCGGTTTCGGGCCCCAGTCTGATACGCAGTATTTT
>once|TRBJ2-5|TRBV18|.
CASSRDIQETQYF
TGTGCCAGCTCCCGGGACATCCAAGAGACCCAGTACTTC
>.|TRBJ1-2|TRBV7-8|.
CASSLGAPLYGYTF
TGTGCCAGCAGCTTGGGAGCCCCCCTCTATGGCTACACCTTC
>.|TRBJ1-6|TRBV7-2|TRBD1
CASSVGQGGAPLHF
TGTGCCAGCAGCGTCGGACAGGGAGGTGCACCCCTCCACTTT
>.|TRBJ1-2|TRBV12-3/TRBV12-4|.
CASSPGGARGYTF
TGTGCCAGCAGCCCCGGAGGAGCACGTGGCTACACCTTC
>.|TRBJ1-3|TRBV2|.
CASAPMGAGNTIYF
TGTGCCAGCGCACCGATGGGAGCGGGAAACACCATATATTTT